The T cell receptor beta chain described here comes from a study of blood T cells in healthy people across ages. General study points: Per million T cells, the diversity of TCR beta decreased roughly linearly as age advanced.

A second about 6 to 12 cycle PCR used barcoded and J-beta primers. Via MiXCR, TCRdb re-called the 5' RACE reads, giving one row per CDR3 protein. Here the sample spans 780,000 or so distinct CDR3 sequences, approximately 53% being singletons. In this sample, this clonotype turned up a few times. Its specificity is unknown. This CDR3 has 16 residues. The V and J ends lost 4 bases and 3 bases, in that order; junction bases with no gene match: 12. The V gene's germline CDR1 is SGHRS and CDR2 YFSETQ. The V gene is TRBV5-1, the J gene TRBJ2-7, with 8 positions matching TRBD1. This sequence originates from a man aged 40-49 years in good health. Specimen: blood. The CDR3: CASSHNRRQGSYEQYF. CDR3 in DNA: TGCGCCAGCAGCCACAACCGACGACAGGGGAGCTACGAGCAGTACTTC.